Detailed here is one T cell receptor (beta chain). Its specificity is not known. The CDR3 is 16 residues long. In germline, CDR1 is MGHRA, CDR2 YSYEKL. V was pared by 0 bases and J by 3 bases, with 4 bases of the junction left unmatched. The sample comes from a study of shared clonotypes between healthy human individuals. Each sorted subset replicate got 200 ng genomic DNA, 25,000 to 35,000 genomes. Per the original data handling: Without quality scores, immunoSEQ junctional reads could not be filtered like full-length reads. The method was immunoSEQ multiplex PCR; TCRdb's version includes in-frame clones alone and lacks a portion of them. V, J and clone size are those of that table, while D and trimming were read from the DNA. The top ten hold approximately 1.5% of the sample, which has about a million clones, roughly 72% seen once. Regarding the study as a whole: Sampling was confined to blood; repertoires within tissues likely differ.

The receptor's source is a young man in good health. Sequencing was performed on memory CD4+ T cells sorted from blood. Indicated subset: CD45RA-negative fraction. V usage is TRBV4-1 and J usage is TRBJ2-1, with 8 bases matching TRBD2. The CDR3 bases are TGCGCCAGCAGCCAAGAGGTAGCGGGGATCTACAATGAGCAGTTCTTC. Protein product: CASSQEVAGIYNEQFF.